Shown below are 2 T cell receptor beta chains from a single sample sequenced in a study of identical twins. TCRdb reprocessed the 5' RACE reads with MiXCR, giving one entry per CDR3 protein. The table has about 190,000 distinct CDR3 sequences, approximately 15% seen once. These sequences were also reported in another study, on T cells expressing NK-cell markers.

The sample taken for sequencing was CD8+ T cells sorted from blood. The receptors stem from a woman in her late teens or twenties in good health.

The chain is built from TRBV13 and TRBJ2-2; D uncertain. Germline-derived CDR1 and CDR2 are PRHDT and FYEKMQ (reference sequence). The V end lost 4 bases, the J end lost 7 bases, and 16 bases lay between the germline ends. The length of the CDR3 is 15 residues. CDR3 loop: CASSSARSPGGELFF. DNA of the CDR3: TGTGCCAGCAGCTCGGCTCGGTCTCCCGGCGGGGAGCTGTTTTTT.

This clonotype was seen a handful of times. V usage is TRBV6-1 and J usage is TRBJ2-7, with 11 bases lining up with TRBD1. V shed 6 bases, J shed 1 base, and the junction held 11 bases outside the gene matches. Germline V lookup: CDR1 MNHNS, CDR2 SASEGT. This CDR3 is built from 17 residues. The CDR3 nucleotides are TGTGCCAGCAGCCCCGGGACAGGGGGGTCTTGGTCCTACGAGCAGTACTTC. The encoded protein is CASSPGTGGSWSYEQYF.